The present T cell receptor beta chain was sequenced within a study of CD8 T cells in ankylosing spondylitis. Study findings and constraints: Relatively scarce in peripheral blood, disease-linked clones were CD8+. Some of these motif variants have turned up before, in reports on reactive arthritis synovial fluid and blood. Seemingly distinctive of ankylosing spondylitis blood was a TCR beta motif formed by eight highly homologous variants.

From the 5' RACE reads, TCRdb called clonotypes with MiXCR, one entry per CDR3 protein. The table includes 300,000 to 350,000 distinct CDR3 sequences, more than 20% detected once. Ten or more counts support this clonotype. The antigen is not known. CDR1 is DFQATT, CDR2 SNEGSKA, per germline (reference sequence). The CDR3 is 14 residues long. Trimming pared 0 bases from V and 0 bases from J, leaving 8 bases between. The sequenced sample was blood, either unsorted or a sorted T cell fraction (not recorded which). The clonotype comes from a female donor with ankylosing spondylitis or in good health (not recorded which). The chain links TRBV20-1 to TRBJ1-1, with D unclear. CDR3 residues: CSARDGPVNTEAFF. CDR3 nucleotides: TGCAGTGCTAGAGACGGACCGGTGAACACTGAAGCTTTCTTT.